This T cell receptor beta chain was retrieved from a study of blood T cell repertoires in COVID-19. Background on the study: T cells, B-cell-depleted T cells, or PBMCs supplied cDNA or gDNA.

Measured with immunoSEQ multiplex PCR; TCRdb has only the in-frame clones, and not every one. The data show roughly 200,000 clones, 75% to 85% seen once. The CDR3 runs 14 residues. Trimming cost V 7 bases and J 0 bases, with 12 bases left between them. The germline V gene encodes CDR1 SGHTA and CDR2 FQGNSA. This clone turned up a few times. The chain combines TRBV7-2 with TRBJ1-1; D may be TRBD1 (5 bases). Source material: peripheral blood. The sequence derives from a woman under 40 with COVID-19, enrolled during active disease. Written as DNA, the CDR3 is TGTGCCAGCACCGTGGACATACTGAACACTGAAGCTTTCTTT. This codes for CASTVDILNTEAFF.